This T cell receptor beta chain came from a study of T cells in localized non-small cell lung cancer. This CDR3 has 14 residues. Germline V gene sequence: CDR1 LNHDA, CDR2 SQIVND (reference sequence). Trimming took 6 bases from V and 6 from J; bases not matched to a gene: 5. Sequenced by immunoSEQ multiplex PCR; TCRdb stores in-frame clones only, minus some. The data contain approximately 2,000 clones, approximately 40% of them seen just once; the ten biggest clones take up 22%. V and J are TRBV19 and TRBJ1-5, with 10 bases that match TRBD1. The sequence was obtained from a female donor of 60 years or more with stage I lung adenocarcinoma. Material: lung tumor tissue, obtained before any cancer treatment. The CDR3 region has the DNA TGTGCCAGTAGGACGACAGGGGGCCGTCAGCCCCAGCATTTT. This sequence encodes CASRTTGGRQPQHF. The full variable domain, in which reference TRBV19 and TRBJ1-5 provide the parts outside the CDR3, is DGGITQSPKYLFRKEGQNVTLSCEQNLNHDAMYWYRQDPGQGLRLIYYSQIVNDFQKGDIAEGYSVSREKKESFPLTVTSAQKNPTAFYLCASRTTGGRQPQHFGDGTRLSIL.